The rows below give T cell receptor beta chains drawn from one sample of a study of early T cells in non-severe SARS-CoV-2 infection. TCRdb ran MiXCR on the 5' RACE reads and lists one entry per CDR3 protein. This sample carries fewer than 55,000 distinct CDR3 sequences, roughly 7% of them seen once, and the ten largest clones take approximately 8%. The sequenced material came from whole blood. The receptors stem from an adult who was a healthcare worker with PCR-confirmed SARS-CoV-2 infection or an uninfected control (not recorded which). Both conserved end residues are part of each CDR3. Expanded clones are given a class, and other clones once, few, many or no size at all.

>13|-|TRBV12-3/TRBV12-4
CASSSTVSSPLHF
>13|many|TRBV28
CASSPLELAGQFF
>17|-|TRBV19
CASGGTSLRGNNQPQHF
>15|-|TRBV19
CASSQKTGRRYGYTF
>15|-|TRBV20-1
CSAARDRVWGTEAFF
>17|many|TRBV4-1
CASSQSKWRRRNTEAFF
>19|-|TRBV9
CASSFTTGTGGSSYNEQFF
>11|many|TRBV20-1
CSARVINEQFF
>14|few|TRBV7-2
CASIQEAWNYEQYF
>13|-|TRBV6-2/TRBV6-3
CASMEQAGTEAFF
>19|-|TRBV11-1
CASSLAGGPSFANTGELFF
>16|many|TRBV29-1
CSVTFGGGTGNQPQHF
>12|few|TRBV7-9
CASSFHRDTQYF
>11|-|TRBV5-1
CASSRQETQYF
>13|many|TRBV3-1
CASSTDSSLEVFF
>16|few|TRBV7-6
CASSRAVGSPGNTIYF
>15|many|TRBV18
CASSPPTGRYYEQYF
>13|many|TRBV27
CASSFRLNQPQHF
>11|many|TRBV3-1
CATNSRGEQFF
>13|few|TRBV7-2
CASSPDRNYGYTF
>16|few|TRBV3-1
CASSQDLGQGGETQYF
>12|many|TRBV28
CASSSGDQPQHF
>16|-|TRBV7-2
CASSLAPLSGVNIQYF
>14|medium-sized|TRBV27
CASSPRTGQETQYF
>15|-|TRBV5-1
CASSLGVRGTDTQYF
>14|many|TRBV6-1
CASSVNGFNQPQHF
>13|many|TRBV29-1
CSVDRGRKETQYF
>12|many|TRBV6-6
CASTDSNQPQHF
>14|few|TRBV7-2
CASSLDREPSPLHF
>13|few|TRBV4-2
CASSQEQEDEQFF